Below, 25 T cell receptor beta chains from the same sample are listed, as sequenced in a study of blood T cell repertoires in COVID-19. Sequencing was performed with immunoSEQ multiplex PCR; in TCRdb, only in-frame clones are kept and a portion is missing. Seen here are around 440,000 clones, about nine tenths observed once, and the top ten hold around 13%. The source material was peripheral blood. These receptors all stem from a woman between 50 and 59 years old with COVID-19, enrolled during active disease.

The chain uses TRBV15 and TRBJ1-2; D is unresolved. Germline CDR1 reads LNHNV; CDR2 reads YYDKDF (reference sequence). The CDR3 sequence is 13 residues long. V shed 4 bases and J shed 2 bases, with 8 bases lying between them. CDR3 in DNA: TGTGCCACCAGCAAGCGAGGGAACTATGGCTACACCTTC. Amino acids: CATSKRGNYGYTF.

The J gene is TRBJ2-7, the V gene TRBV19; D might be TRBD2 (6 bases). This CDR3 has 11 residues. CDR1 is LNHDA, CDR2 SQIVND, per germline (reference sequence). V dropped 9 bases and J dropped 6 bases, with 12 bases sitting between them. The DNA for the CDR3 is TGTGCCAGACGGATCGGGGGCGAGCAGTACTTC. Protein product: CARRIGGEQYF.

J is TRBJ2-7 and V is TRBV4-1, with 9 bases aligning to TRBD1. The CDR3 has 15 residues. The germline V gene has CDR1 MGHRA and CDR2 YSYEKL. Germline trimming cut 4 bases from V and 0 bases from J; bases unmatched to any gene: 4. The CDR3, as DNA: TGCGCCAGCAGCCCGACGGACAGGGGCTCCTACGAGCAGTACTTC. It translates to CASSPTDRGSYEQYF.

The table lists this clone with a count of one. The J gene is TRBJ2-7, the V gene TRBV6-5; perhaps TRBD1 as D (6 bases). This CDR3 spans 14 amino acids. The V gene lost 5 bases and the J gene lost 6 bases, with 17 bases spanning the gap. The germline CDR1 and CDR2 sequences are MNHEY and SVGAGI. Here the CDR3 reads CASSPLQGRFEQYF. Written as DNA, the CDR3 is TGTGCCAGCAGTCCATTACAGGGAAGGTTCGAGCAGTACTTC.

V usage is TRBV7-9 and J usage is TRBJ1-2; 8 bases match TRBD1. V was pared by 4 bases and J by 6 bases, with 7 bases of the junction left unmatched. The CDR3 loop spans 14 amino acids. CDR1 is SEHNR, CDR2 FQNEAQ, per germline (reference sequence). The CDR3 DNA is TGTGCCAGCAGCTCCAACAGGGGGTTGGATGGCTACACCTTC. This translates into CASSSNRGLDGYTF. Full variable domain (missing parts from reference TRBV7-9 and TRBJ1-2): DTGVSQNPRHKITKRGQNVTFRCDPISEHNRLYWYRQTLGQGPEFLTYFQNEAQLEKSRLLSDRFSAERPKGSFSTLEIQRTEQGDSAMYLCASSSNRGLDGYTFGSGTRLTVV.

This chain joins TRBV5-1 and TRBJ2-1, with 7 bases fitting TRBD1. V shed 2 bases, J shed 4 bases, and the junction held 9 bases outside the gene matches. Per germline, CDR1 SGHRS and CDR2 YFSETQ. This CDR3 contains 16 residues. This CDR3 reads CASSFLRDRFYNEQFF. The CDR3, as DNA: TGCGCCAGCAGCTTCCTCCGGGACAGATTTTACAATGAGCAGTTCTTC.

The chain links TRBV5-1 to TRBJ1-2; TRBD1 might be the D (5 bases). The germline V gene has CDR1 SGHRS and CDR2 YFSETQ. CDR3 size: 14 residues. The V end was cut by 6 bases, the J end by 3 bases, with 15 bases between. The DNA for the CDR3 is TGCGCCAGCACCACAGGATCGCCCCACTATGGCTACACCTTC. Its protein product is CASTTGSPHYGYTF.

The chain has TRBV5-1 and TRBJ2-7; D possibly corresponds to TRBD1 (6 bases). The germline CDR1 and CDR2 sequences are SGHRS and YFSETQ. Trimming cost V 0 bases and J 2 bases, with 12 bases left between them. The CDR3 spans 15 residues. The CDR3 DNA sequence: TGCGCCAGCAGCTTGGACGCCAGGGGACCCTACGAGCAGTACTTC. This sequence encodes CASSLDARGPYEQYF.

CDR3 residues: CSVDGQAPNYGYTF. The DNA of the CDR3 is TGCAGCGTCGACGGACAGGCGCCAAACTATGGCTACACCTTC. The chain couples TRBV29-1 to TRBJ1-2; 7 nucleotides match TRBD1. Germline CDR1 is SQVTM and CDR2 is ANQGSEA. V lost 6 bases, J lost 2 bases, and 9 bases stayed unmatched. The CDR3 spans 14 residues.

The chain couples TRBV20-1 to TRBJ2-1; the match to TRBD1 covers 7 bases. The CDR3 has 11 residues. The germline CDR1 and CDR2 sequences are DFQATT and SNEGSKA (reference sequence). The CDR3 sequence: CSGHRGNEQFF. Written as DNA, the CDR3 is TGCAGCGGTCACAGGGGAAATGAGCAGTTCTTC.

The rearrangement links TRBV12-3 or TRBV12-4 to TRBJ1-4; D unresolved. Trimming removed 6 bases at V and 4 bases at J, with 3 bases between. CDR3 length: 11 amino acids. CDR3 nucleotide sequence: TGTGCCAGCAGCCTTAATGAAAAACTGTTTTTT. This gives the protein CASSLNEKLFF.

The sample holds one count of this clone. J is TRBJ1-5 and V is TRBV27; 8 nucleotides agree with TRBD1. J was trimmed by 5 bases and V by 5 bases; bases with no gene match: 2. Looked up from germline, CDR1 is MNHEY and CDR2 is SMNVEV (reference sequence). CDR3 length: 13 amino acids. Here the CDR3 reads CASSPGGDQPQHF. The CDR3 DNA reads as TGTGCCAGCAGTCCAGGGGGCGATCAGCCCCAGCATTTT.

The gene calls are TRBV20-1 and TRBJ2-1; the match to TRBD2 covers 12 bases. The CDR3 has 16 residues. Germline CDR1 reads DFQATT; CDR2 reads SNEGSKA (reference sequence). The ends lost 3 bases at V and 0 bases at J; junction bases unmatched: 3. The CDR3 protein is CSASKLAGGSYNEQFF. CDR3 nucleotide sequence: TGCAGTGCTAGTAAACTAGCGGGGGGCTCCTACAATGAGCAGTTCTTC.

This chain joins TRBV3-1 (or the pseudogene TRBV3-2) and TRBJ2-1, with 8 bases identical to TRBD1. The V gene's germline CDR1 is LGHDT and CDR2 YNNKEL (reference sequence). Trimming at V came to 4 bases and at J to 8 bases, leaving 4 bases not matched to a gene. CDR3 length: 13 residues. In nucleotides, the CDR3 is TGTGCCAGCAGCCCAGGACAGGGTTATGAGCAGTTCTTC. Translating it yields CASSPGQGYEQFF.

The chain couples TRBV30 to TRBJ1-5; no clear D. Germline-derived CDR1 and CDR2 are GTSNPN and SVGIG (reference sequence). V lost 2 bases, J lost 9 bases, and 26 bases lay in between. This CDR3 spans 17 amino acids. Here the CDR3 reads CAWSLTGVPFYRRPQHF. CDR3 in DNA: TGTGCCTGGAGTCTAACCGGAGTACCCTTTTATCGGCGGCCCCAGCATTTT.

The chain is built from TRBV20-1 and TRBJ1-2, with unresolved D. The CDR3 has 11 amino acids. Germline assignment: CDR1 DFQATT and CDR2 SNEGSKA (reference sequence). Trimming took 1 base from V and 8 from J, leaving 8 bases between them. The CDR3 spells CSARGALGYTF. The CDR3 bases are TGCAGTGCTAGAGGGGCATTAGGCTACACCTTC.

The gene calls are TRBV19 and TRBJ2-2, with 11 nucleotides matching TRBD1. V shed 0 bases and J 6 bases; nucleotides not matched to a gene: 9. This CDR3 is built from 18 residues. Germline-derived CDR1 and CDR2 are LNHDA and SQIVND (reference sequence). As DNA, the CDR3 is TGTGCCAGTAGTATAGAGGCGGGACAGGGGGAATTCGCCGGGGAGCTGTTTTTT. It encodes CASSIEAGQGEFAGELFF.

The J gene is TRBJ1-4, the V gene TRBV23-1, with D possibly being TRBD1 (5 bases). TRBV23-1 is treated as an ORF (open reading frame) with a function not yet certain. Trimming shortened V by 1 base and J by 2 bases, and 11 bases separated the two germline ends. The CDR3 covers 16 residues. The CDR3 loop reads CASSQYTQVTNEKLFF. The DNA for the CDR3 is TGCGCCAGCAGTCAATATACACAGGTCACTAATGAAAAACTGTTTTTT.

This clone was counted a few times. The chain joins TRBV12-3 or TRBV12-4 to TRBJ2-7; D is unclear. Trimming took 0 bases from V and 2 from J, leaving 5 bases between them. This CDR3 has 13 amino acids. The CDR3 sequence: CASSLAQTYEQYF. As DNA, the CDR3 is TGTGCCAGCAGTTTAGCCCAGACCTACGAGCAGTACTTC.

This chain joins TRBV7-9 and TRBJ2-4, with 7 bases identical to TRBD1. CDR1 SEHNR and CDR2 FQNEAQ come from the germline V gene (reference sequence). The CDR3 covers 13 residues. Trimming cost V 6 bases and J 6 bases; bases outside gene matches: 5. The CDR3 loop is CASSSTGINIQYF. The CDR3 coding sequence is TGTGCCAGCAGTTCGACAGGGATAAACATTCAGTACTTC.

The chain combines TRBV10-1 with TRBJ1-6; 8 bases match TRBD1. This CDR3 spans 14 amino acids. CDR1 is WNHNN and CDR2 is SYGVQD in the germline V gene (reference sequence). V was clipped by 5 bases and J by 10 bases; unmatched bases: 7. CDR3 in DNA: TGCGCCAGCAGTTCGGACAGGGTGGACTCACCCCTCCACTTT. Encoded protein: CASSSDRVDSPLHF.

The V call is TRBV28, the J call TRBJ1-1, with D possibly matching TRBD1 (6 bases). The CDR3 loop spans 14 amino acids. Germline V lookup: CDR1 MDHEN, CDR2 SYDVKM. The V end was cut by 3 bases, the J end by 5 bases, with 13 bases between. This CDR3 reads CASSFQRRGTEAFF. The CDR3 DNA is TGTGCCAGCAGTTTTCAGAGAAGGGGGACTGAAGCTTTCTTT.

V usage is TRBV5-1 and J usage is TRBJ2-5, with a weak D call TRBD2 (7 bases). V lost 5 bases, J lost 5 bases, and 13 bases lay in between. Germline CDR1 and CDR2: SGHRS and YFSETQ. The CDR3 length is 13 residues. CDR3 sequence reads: CASSRGAEETQYF. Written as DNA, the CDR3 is TGCGCCAGCAGTCGGGGGGCGGAGGAGACCCAGTACTTC. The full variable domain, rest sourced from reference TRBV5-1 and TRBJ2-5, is KAGVTQTPRYLIKTRGQQVTLSCSPISGHRSVSWYQQTPGQGLQFLFEYFSETQRNKGNFPGRFSGRQFSNSRSEMNVSTLELGDSALYLCASSRGAEETQYFGPGTRLLVL.

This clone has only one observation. CDR3 sequence (DNA): TGTGCCAGCAGTAGGGACAGGGAGAGCTCCTACGAGCAGTACTTC. Its protein product is CASSRDRESSYEQYF. V is TRBV5-5 and J is TRBJ2-7; 9 positions agree with TRBD1. Germline loops: CDR1 SGHKS, CDR2 YYEKEE (reference sequence). The CDR3 runs 15 residues. Trimming at V came to 5 bases and at J to 0 bases, leaving 6 bases not matched to a gene.

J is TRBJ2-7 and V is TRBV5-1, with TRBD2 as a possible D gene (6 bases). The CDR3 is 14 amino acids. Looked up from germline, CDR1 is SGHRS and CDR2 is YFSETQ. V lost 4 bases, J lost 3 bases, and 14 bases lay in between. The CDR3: CASSQTGGDYEQYF. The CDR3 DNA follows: TGCGCCAGCAGCCAAACGGGCGGGGACTACGAGCAGTACTTC. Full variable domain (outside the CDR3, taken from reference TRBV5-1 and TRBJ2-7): KAGVTQTPRYLIKTRGQQVTLSCSPISGHRSVSWYQQTPGQGLQFLFEYFSETQRNKGNFPGRFSGRQFSNSRSEMNVSTLELGDSALYLCASSQTGGDYEQYFGPGTRLTVT.